This passage covers 5 T cell receptor beta chains from one sample sequenced in a study of shared clonotypes between healthy human individuals. Only in-frame clones appear in the TCRdb table, and some are missing; sequencing was by immunoSEQ multiplex PCR. In the table there are 650,000 to 800,000 clones, around 77% of which are singletons. Sequencing was done on a sample of memory CD4+ T cells sorted from blood. The subset: CD45RA-negative fraction. The source is a woman aged 25 to 45 in good health.

This chain links TRBV27 with TRBJ2-3, with a possible D match to TRBD1 (6 bases). In germline, CDR1 is MNHEY, CDR2 SMNVEV (reference sequence). The CDR3 loop spans 17 amino acids. Trimming took 4 bases from V and 4 from J, leaving 21 bases between them. The CDR3 region is CASSSYTGFPSPDTQYF. CDR3 in DNA: TGTGCCAGCAGTTCATACACAGGGTTTCCTTCTCCAGATACGCAGTATTTT.

In its sample, this clone was seen a few times. The rearrangement joins TRBV29-1 to TRBJ1-2, with TRBD1 identical over 8 bases. Germline V gene sequence: CDR1 SQVTM, CDR2 ANQGSEA. The length of the CDR3 is 18 residues. Trimming took 1 base from V and 4 from J; bases not matched to a gene: 17. The CDR3 here is CSVEGPDREHSSFYGYTF. The CDR3 DNA is TGCAGCGTTGAAGGCCCGGACAGGGAACATTCGAGTTTCTATGGCTACACCTTC.

This rearrangement joins TRBV6-5 to TRBJ2-3; D is perhaps TRBD1 (5 bases). Germline CDR1 and CDR2: MNHEY and SVGAGI. With 2 bases removed from V and 2 bases from J, the gap between germline ends came to 8 bases. The CDR3 length is 14 residues. CDR3 amino acids: CASSYGAATDTQYF. The CDR3, as DNA: TGTGCCAGCAGTTACGGGGCAGCCACAGATACGCAGTATTTT.

V usage is TRBV5-1 and J usage is TRBJ2-4, with D hard to call. Per the germline V gene, CDR1 is SGHRS and CDR2 is YFSETQ. The V and J ends lost 0 bases and 1 base respectively, with 5 bases between them. This CDR3 comprises 14 residues. The CDR3: CASSLAGAKNIQYF. The CDR3 coding sequence is TGCGCCAGCAGCTTGGCCGGGGCCAAAAACATTCAGTACTTC.

This clone was seen a handful of times. This chain joins TRBV7-8 and TRBJ1-1; D gene ambiguous. Germline loops: CDR1 SGHVS, CDR2 FQNEAQ. The CDR3 runs 14 residues. Deletions cut 3 bases from V and 0 bases from J, with 8 bases between. The DNA for the CDR3 is TGTGCCAGCAGCTTTTGGGGATTGAACACTGAAGCTTTCTTT. The encoded protein is CASSFWGLNTEAFF.